One TCR beta chain is described in this entry. As yet, its antigen is unknown. Study results and limitations: Tumor-infiltrating Treg TCR alpha and beta sequences overlapped most with tumor naive CD4+ T cells, then blood naive.

Semi-nested PCR with Nested Universal Primer A followed constant-region reverse priming of full-length variable regions. TCRdb re-called the 5' RACE reads with MiXCR, one entry per CDR3 protein. The repertoire holds about 50,000 distinct CDR3 sequences, 28% seen once, with 2% to 2.5% in the top ten. The sample consisted of naive CD4+ T cells sorted from blood. Regarding subset: naive CD4+ T cells, CD4+CD45RA+CD25-. This receptor was taken from a female donor with breast cancer.

CDR3 sequence reads: CASSLRSGYTDTQYF. The CDR3, as DNA: TGTGCCAGCAGCTTAAGGTCTGGTTACACAGATACGCAGTATTTT. The chain recombines TRBV7-6 with TRBJ2-3; D is ambiguous. V lost 2 bases, J lost 2 bases, and 11 bases lay in between. The CDR3 extends over 15 amino acids. The germline V gene has CDR1 SGHVS and CDR2 FNYEAQ.